This T cell receptor (beta chain) was obtained from a study of T cell repertoires in cytomegalovirus infection (dated by TCRdb to about 2019). Turning to the overall study: Donor HLA type was relevant to the analysis, as public TCR beta signatures indicated carriage of CMV infection together with the matching HLA type.

This clonotype was detected a few times. Its recognized antigen is unknown. Base qualities were left out, and no much larger clone turns up one base away. Study-wide conclusions, independent of this receptor: The ex vivo response was dominated by HLA-C-restricted CMV-specific TCR beta clonotypes, and the single most frequent clonotype in two of eight donors was supplied by these HLA-C-restricted clonotypes. In both this cohort and an independent cohort of several hundred donors, the cumulative frequency of public TCR beta family members distinguished carriers of CMV infection plus the relevant HLA type.

Sequencing relied on an Illumina HiSeq 1500. Starting from the raw public reads, TCRdb applied fastp trimming at Q25, assembled clones with MiXCR and retained in-frame beta chains. Rows are combined by CDR3 protein, so each entry shows the most common genes and DNA. The sample data list 630,000 or so distinct CDR3 sequences, and more than 20% of these were observed just once. 7% to 9% of the sample belongs to the ten largest clones. V is pared back by 0 bases and J by 5 bases, with 19 bases lying between the germline termini. The CDR3 has 17 amino acids, counting the end cysteine and phenylalanine. Only the CDR3 region is kept as DNA, spanning 51 bases read in frame from base 1. CDR1 and CDR2, looked up from the germline V gene (reference sequence), are LNHNV and YYDKDF.

The receptor was derived from a human donor in good health (CMV status not recorded). Some clones in this sample may be carry-over from other donors' samples. Sequencing input: CD8+ T cells from PBMCs. The chain was built from TRBV15 and TRBJ2-5; the D gene is possibly TRBD1 or TRBD2, each agreeing over 5 bases. The DNA sequence follows: TGTGCCACCAGCAGAGAATTGGGGACGCTGCCGGATGAGACCCAGTACTTC. Protein translation: CATSRELGTLPDETQYF.